This passage covers 27 T cell receptor beta chains from one sample sequenced in a study of T cell responses to AZD1222 COVID-19 vaccine. Clones were read by immunoSEQ multiplex PCR, and TCRdb kept only the in-frame ones, dropping some. The data show around 130,000 clones, more than 85% seen once. The source material was peripheral blood, sampled on day 0 of AZD1222 vaccination. These receptors originate from an adult in good health.

This chain connects TRBV19 to TRBJ2-2; TRBD2 is a possible D gene (6 bases). The V gene's germline CDR1 is LNHDA and CDR2 SQIVND (reference sequence). This CDR3 has 15 residues. Trimming removed 6 bases from V and 1 base from J, with 12 bases in between. Here the CDR3 reads CASREISGNTGELFF. CDR3 bases: TGTGCCAGTAGAGAAATTAGCGGGAACACCGGGGAGCTGTTTTTT.

In its sample, this clone was seen once. The chain links TRBV5-6 to TRBJ2-7; D not resolved. The length of the CDR3 is 14 residues. CDR1 SGHDT and CDR2 YYEEEE come from the germline V gene. Trimming shortened V by 0 bases and J by 1 base, and 8 bases separated the two germline ends. The CDR3 is CASSLGSSSYEQYF. As DNA, the CDR3 is TGTGCCAGCAGCTTGGGGAGCTCATCCTACGAGCAGTACTTC.

The gene calls are TRBV2 and TRBJ2-6; 9 bases match TRBD1. Germline V CDR1 and CDR2: SNHLY, FYNNEI. The ends lost 6 bases at V and 2 bases at J; junction bases unmatched: 8. The CDR3 has 17 residues. CDR3 DNA sequence: TGTGCCAGCAGCTCGGACAGGGGCATAGCTGGGGCCAACGTCCTGACTTTC. As protein: CASSSDRGIAGANVLTF.

The chain joins TRBV6-5 to TRBJ2-3, with D maybe TRBD2 (5 bases). The CDR3 sequence is 14 residues long. Per germline, CDR1 MNHEY and CDR2 SVGAGI. V was shortened by 6 bases and J by 2 bases, with 12 bases between the two germline ends. CDR3 in amino acids: CASSQGLYTDTQYF. CDR3 DNA: TGTGCCAGCAGCCAAGGACTTTACACAGATACGCAGTATTTT.

The V and J genes are TRBV6-5 and TRBJ2-3, with D tentatively TRBD1 (6 bases). Trimming removed 2 bases from V and 5 bases from J, with 14 bases in between. CDR1 is MNHEY, CDR2 SVGAGI, per germline. This CDR3 contains 15 residues. The CDR3 loop is CASSYPQGTLDTQYF. The CDR3, as DNA: TGTGCCAGCAGTTACCCACAGGGAACTCTAGATACGCAGTATTTT.

This chain connects TRBV28 to TRBJ2-7; tentatively, D is TRBD1 (5 bases). The CDR3 contains 13 residues. CDR1 and CDR2 (germline): MDHEN, SYDVKM. V lost 5 bases, J lost 7 bases, and 15 bases lay in between. Here the CDR3 DNA reads TGTGCCAGCAGTGCCAGGGCGATTTGGGAGCAGTACTTC. Translating it yields CASSARAIWEQYF.

A word on this clone: At the DNA level, this CDR3 is encoded by other sequences in the same sample as well. The chain joins TRBV12-3 or TRBV12-4 to TRBJ2-5; D remains ambiguous. The CDR3 loop spans 11 amino acids. Trimming left V 3 bases short and J 5 bases short, with 4 bases between. CDR3 region: CASSFGETQYF. CDR3 in DNA: TGTGCCAGCAGTTTCGGCGAGACCCAGTACTTC.

The chain combines TRBV5-1 with TRBJ2-7; 7 bases line up with TRBD2. The CDR3 extends over 16 amino acids. From germline, CDR1 is SGHRS and CDR2 YFSETQ. Trimming removed 0 bases from V and 9 bases from J; junction bases left unmatched: 15. The CDR3, as DNA: TGCGCCAGCAGCTTGGCCGGGGGAGCGGGAAGCGCCGGGCAGTACTTC. It is translated as CASSLAGGAGSAGQYF.

The rearrangement links TRBV5-1 to TRBJ2-5; perhaps TRBD2 as D (8 bases). V dropped 6 bases and J dropped 4 bases, with 31 bases sitting between them. The CDR3 is 19 amino acids. Germline assignment: CDR1 SGHRS and CDR2 YFSETQ. The CDR3 region is CASTSSSGGLEVFPETQYF. As DNA, the CDR3 is TGCGCCAGCACGTCGTCCTCAGGGGGACTAGAGGTCTTCCCAGAGACCCAGTACTTC. The complete variable domain, with remaining parts taken from reference TRBV5-1 and TRBJ2-5, reads KAGVTQTPRYLIKTRGQQVTLSCSPISGHRSVSWYQQTPGQGLQFLFEYFSETQRNKGNFPGRFSGRQFSNSRSEMNVSTLELGDSALYLCASTSSSGGLEVFPETQYFGPGTRLLVL.

The chain couples TRBV7-9 to TRBJ2-7; 8 nucleotides agree with TRBD1. The trim removed 9 bases at V and 3 bases at J, leaving 7 bases unmatched. The length of the CDR3 is 13 residues. Germline CDR1 SEHNR, CDR2 FQNEAQ (reference sequence). The CDR3 region has the DNA TGTGCCAGTTCCGGGACAGGCCGCTACGAGCAGTACTTC. This sequence encodes CASSGTGRYEQYF.

The V and J genes are TRBV5-1 and TRBJ1-1; D gene uncertain. The CDR3 has 12 residues. V was cut by 0 bases and J by 5 bases, with 5 bases left in between. Germline V gene sequence: CDR1 SGHRS, CDR2 YFSETQ. The DNA of the CDR3 is TGCGCCAGCAGCTTGGGTCCAACTGAAGCTTTCTTT. It is translated as CASSLGPTEAFF.

The CDR3 nucleotides read TGTGCCAGCCGACGGACAGGCTCACGCACTGAAGCTTTCTTT. It is translated as CASRRTGSRTEAFF. This chain joins TRBV18 and TRBJ1-1; the match to TRBD1 covers 7 bases. The CDR3 loop spans 14 amino acids. The J segment lost 4 bases and the V segment lost 8 bases, leaving 10 bases of the junction unmatched. Germline V gene data show CDR1 as KGHSH and CDR2 as LQKENI.

The chain employs TRBV29-1 and TRBJ1-1; the D gene is possibly TRBD1 (5 bases). CDR3 length equals 11 residues. V dropped 4 bases and J dropped 4 bases, with 7 bases sitting between them. The germline V gene encodes CDR1 SQVTM and CDR2 ANQGSEA. CDR3: CSVVGVTEAFF. In DNA, the CDR3 is TGCAGCGTTGTGGGGGTCACTGAAGCTTTCTTT. The whole variable domain, remainder taken from reference TRBV29-1 and TRBJ1-1, is SAVISQKPSRDICQRGTSLTIQCQVDSQVTMMFWYRQQPGQSLTLIATANQGSEATYESGFVIDKFPISRPNLTFSTLTVSNMSPEDSSIYLCSVVGVTEAFFGQGTRLTVV.

The genes are TRBV6-4 and TRBJ2-1; TRBD1 or TRBD2 may be the D gene (5 bases each). The CDR3 contains 14 residues. V gave up 8 bases and J gave up 1 base, with 12 bases separating them. The germline gives CDR1 MRHNA, CDR2 SNTAGT. CDR3 nucleotides: TGTGCCAGCCGAGGGGACGGGTCCTACAATGAGCAGTTCTTC. The encoded protein is CASRGDGSYNEQFF.

The chain recombines TRBV7-3 with TRBJ2-1, with a tentative D call TRBD1 (6 bases). Germline CDR1 SGHTA, CDR2 FQGTGA. This CDR3 has 13 amino acids. V shed 5 bases and J shed 5 bases, with 10 bases lying between them. CDR3 protein: CASSIGQHNEQFF. As DNA, the CDR3 is TGTGCCAGCAGCATCGGACAGCACAATGAGCAGTTCTTC. Complete variable domain (other parts from reference TRBV7-3 and TRBJ2-1): GAGVSQTPSNKVTEKGKYVELRCDPISGHTALYWYRQSLGQGPEFLIYFQGTGAADDSGLPNDRFFAVRPEGSVSTLKIQRTERGDSAVYLCASSIGQHNEQFFGPGTRLTVL.

The chain is built from TRBV4-2 and TRBJ2-1; the D gene is possibly TRBD2 (5 bases). Trimming pared 1 base from V and 4 bases from J, leaving 11 bases between. Per the germline V gene, CDR1 is LGHNA and CDR2 is YNFKEQ. The CDR3 contains 15 residues. The CDR3 protein is CASSQGSGAYNEQFF. Here the CDR3 DNA reads TGTGCCAGCAGCCAAGGAAGCGGAGCTTACAATGAGCAGTTCTTC.

CDR3 in amino acids: CASSRQLGQTTAYGYTF. The CDR3 DNA is TGTGCCAGCAGCCGGCAGCTGGGACAGACCACAGCTTATGGCTACACCTTC. The genes are TRBV7-2 and TRBJ1-2; 7 bases align to TRBD1. V shed 5 bases, J shed 5 bases, and the junction held 17 bases outside the gene matches. Germline V gene lookup returns CDR1 SGHTA and CDR2 FQGNSA. The CDR3 is 17 amino acids.

This rearrangement joins TRBV10-1 to TRBJ2-3; TRBD1 or TRBD2 may be the D gene (6 bases each). V dropped 4 bases and J dropped 5 bases, with 13 bases sitting between them. Germline loops: CDR1 WNHNN, CDR2 SYGVQD (reference sequence). This CDR3 has 14 residues. The CDR3, as DNA: TGCGCCAGCAGTGCGGGGGCCGTTGGAGATACGCAGTATTTT. Its protein is CASSAGAVGDTQYF.

DNA of the CDR3: TGCGCCAGCAGTCTGAACCCCGGAGGCGAAGAGACCCAGTACTTC. Amino acid sequence: CASSLNPGGEETQYF. The gene calls are TRBV5-1 and TRBJ2-5, with D maybe TRBD2 (5 bases). The CDR3 sequence is 15 residues long. V was trimmed by 5 bases and J by 3 bases, leaving 17 bases between them. Germline loops: CDR1 SGHRS, CDR2 YFSETQ.

The V call is TRBV11-2, the J call TRBJ1-4; 8 positions agree with TRBD1. With V trimmed by 2 bases and J by 5 bases, 13 bases remained unmatched. Germline V gene lookup returns CDR1 SGHAT and CDR2 FQNNGV. The CDR3 has 18 residues. The CDR3 region is CASSLLTGTGASNEKLFF. CDR3 nucleotides: TGTGCCAGCAGCTTACTGACCGGGACAGGCGCCAGCAATGAAAAACTGTTTTTT.

This chain uses TRBV28 with TRBJ1-2; D remains unclear. CDR3 length: 13 residues. CDR1 is MDHEN, CDR2 SYDVKM, per germline. V dropped 2 bases and J dropped 2 bases, with 6 bases sitting between them. This chain's CDR3 is CASSLTVNYGYTF. DNA for the CDR3: TGTGCCAGCAGTTTAACGGTAAACTATGGCTACACCTTC.

A single count supports this clone. The chain carries TRBV2 and TRBJ2-2, with a possible D match to TRBD2 (5 bases). CDR1 SNHLY and CDR2 FYNNEI come from the germline V gene. Trimming cost V 5 bases and J 2 bases, with 9 bases left between them. The CDR3 has 14 amino acids. In DNA, the CDR3 is TGTGCCAGCAGTAGGACTCCCAACACCGGGGAGCTGTTTTTT. This sequence encodes CASSRTPNTGELFF.

V is TRBV19 and J is TRBJ1-3; 11 positions match TRBD1. V lost 9 bases and J lost 0; bases outside the gene matches: 4. This CDR3 is built from 15 residues. Germline loops: CDR1 LNHDA, CDR2 SQIVND (reference sequence). The CDR3 DNA is TGTGCCAGCCGGGACAGGGGGTCCTCTGGAAACACCATATATTTT. Translating it yields CASRDRGSSGNTIYF. The full variable domain, in which reference TRBV19 and TRBJ1-3 provide the parts outside the CDR3, is DGGITQSPKYLFRKEGQNVTLSCEQNLNHDAMYWYRQDPGQGLRLIYYSQIVNDFQKGDIAEGYSVSREKKESFPLTVTSAQKNPTAFYLCASRDRGSSGNTIYFGEGSWLTVV.

This clone was seen once. The V gene is TRBV7-6, the J gene TRBJ1-1; D perhaps matches TRBD1 (6 bases). CDR1 and CDR2 (germline): SGHVS, FNYEAQ. Deletions cut 3 bases from V and 2 bases from J, with 7 bases between. This CDR3 is built from 13 residues. DNA for the CDR3: TGTGCCAGCAGCTTCAGGGGTAACACTGAAGCTTTCTTT. Its protein is CASSFRGNTEAFF. Using reference TRBV7-6 and TRBJ1-1 for the parts outside the CDR3, the full variable domain is GAGVSQSPRYKVTKRGQDVALRCDPISGHVSLYWYRQALGQGPEFLTYFNYEAQQDKSGLPNDRFSAERPEGSISTLTIQRTEQRDSAMYRCASSFRGNTEAFFGQGTRLTVV.

This clone was seen a single time. The J gene is TRBJ2-7, the V gene TRBV28; TRBD1 matches 7 bases. V shed 5 bases and J 0 bases; nucleotides not matched to a gene: 10. This CDR3 region has 16 residues. Germline V CDR1 and CDR2: MDHEN, SYDVKM. CDR3 DNA sequence: TGTGCCAGCAGTCCAACACGGGACAGCTACTCCTACGAGCAGTACTTC. Translated: CASSPTRDSYSYEQYF.

V and J are TRBV28 and TRBJ1-5; no definite D call. The CDR3 is 13 amino acids. Germline CDR1 reads MDHEN; CDR2 reads SYDVKM. Trimming cost V 3 bases and J 6 bases, with 9 bases left between them. CDR3 sequence (DNA): TGTGCCAGCAGTTTCAGCGGTTTTCAGCCCCAGCATTTT. It is translated as CASSFSGFQPQHF.

This chain connects TRBV2 to TRBJ1-1, with D uncertain. Germline values: CDR1 SNHLY, CDR2 FYNNEI. With 6 bases removed from V and 7 bases from J, the gap between germline ends came to 9 bases. CDR3 length: 11 residues. The DNA for the CDR3 is TGTGCCAGCAGGAGGGCAGTTGAAGCTTTCTTT. Protein: CASRRAVEAFF.